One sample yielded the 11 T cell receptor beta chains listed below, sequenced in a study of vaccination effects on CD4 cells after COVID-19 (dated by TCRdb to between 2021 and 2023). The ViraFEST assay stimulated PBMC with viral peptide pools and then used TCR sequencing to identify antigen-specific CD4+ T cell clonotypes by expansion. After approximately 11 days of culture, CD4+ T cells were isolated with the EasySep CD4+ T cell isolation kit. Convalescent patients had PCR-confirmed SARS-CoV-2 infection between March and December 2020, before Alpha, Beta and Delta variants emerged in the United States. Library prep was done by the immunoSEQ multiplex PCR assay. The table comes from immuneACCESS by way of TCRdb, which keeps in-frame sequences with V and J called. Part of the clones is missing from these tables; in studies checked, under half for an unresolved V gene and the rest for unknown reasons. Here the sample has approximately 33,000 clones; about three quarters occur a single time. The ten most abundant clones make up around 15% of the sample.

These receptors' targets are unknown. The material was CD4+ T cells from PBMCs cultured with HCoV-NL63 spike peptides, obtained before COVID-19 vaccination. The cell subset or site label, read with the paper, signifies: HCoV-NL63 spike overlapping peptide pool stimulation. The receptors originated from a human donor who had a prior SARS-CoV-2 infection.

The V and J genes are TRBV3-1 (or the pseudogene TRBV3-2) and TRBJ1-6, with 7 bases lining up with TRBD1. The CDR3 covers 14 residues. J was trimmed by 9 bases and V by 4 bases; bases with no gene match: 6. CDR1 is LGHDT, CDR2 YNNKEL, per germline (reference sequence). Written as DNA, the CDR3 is TGTGCCAGCAGCCTCCGGGACAGTACTTCACCCCTCCACTTT. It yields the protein CASSLRDSTSPLHF.

The CDR3 nucleotides are TGTGCCAGTAGTATATTGGGTTCGGGACGGAGCAATCAGCCCCAGCATTTT. Translating it yields CASSILGSGRSNQPQHF. This rearrangement joins TRBV19 to TRBJ1-5, with D perhaps TRBD1 (5 bases). The V gene lost 2 bases and the J gene lost 1 base, with 15 bases spanning the gap. Germline CDR1 LNHDA, CDR2 SQIVND (reference sequence). The CDR3 has 17 amino acids.

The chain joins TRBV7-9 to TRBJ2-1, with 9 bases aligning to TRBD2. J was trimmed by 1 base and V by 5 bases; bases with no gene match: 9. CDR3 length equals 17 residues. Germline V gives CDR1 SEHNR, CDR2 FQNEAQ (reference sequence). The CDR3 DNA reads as TGTGCCAGCAGCGGTCGGGTAGCGGGGGTGTCCTACAATGAGCAGTTCTTC. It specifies CASSGRVAGVSYNEQFF.

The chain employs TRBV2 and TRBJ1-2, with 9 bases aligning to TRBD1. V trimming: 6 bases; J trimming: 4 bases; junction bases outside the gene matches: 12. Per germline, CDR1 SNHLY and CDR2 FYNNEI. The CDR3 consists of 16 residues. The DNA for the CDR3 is TGTGCCAGCAGGCAAAATCTACAGGGGGCTGGCTATGGCTACACCTTC. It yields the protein CASRQNLQGAGYGYTF. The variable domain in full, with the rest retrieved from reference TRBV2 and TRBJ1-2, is EPEVTQTPSHQVTQMGQEVILRCVPISNHLYFYWYRQILGQKVEFLVSFYNNEISEKSEIFDDQFSVERPDGSNFTLKIRSTKLEDSAMYFCASRQNLQGAGYGYTFGSGTRLTVV.

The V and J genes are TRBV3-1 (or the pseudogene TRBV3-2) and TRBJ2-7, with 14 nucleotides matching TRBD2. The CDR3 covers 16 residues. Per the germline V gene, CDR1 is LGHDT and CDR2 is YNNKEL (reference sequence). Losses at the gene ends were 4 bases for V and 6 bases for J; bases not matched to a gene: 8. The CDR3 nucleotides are TGTGCCAGCAGCCCCGGGACTAGCGGGGGCGCGTCCGAGCAGTACTTC. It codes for CASSPGTSGGASEQYF.

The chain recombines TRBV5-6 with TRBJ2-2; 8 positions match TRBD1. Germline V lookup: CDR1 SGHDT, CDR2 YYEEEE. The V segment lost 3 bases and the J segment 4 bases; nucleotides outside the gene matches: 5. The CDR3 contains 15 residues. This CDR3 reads CASSWGDRPTGELFF. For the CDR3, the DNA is TGTGCCAGCAGCTGGGGGGACAGGCCCACCGGGGAGCTGTTTTTT.

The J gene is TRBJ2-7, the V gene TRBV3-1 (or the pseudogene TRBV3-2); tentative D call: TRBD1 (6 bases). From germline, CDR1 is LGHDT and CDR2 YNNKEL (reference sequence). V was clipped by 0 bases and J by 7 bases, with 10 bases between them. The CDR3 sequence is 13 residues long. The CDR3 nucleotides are TGTGCCAGCAGCCAAGATGGGGGCAGTGAGCAGTACTTC. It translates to CASSQDGGSEQYF.

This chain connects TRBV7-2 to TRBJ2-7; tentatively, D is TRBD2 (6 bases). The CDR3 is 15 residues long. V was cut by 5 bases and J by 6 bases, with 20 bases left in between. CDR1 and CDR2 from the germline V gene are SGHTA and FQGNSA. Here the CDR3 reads CASSAWGVGGREQYF. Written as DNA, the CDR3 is TGTGCCAGCAGCGCGTGGGGAGTGGGAGGCCGCGAGCAGTACTTC.

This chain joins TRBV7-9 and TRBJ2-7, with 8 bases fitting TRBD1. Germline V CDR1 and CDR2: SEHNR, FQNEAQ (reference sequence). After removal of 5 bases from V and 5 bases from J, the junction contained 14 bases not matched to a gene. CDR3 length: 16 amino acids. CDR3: CASSPAEGRGRHEQYF. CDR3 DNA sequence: TGTGCCAGCAGCCCCGCCGAGGGCAGGGGGCGCCACGAGCAGTACTTC.

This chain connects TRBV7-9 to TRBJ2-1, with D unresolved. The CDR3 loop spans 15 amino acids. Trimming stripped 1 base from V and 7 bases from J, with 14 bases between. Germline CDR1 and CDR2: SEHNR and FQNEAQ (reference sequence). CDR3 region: CASSLGPGFGNEQFF. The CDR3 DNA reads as TGTGCCAGCAGCTTAGGGCCAGGCTTTGGGAATGAGCAGTTCTTC.

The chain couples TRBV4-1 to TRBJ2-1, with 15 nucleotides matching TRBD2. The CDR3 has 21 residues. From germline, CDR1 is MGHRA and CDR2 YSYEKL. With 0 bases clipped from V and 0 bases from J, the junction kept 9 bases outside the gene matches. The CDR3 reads CASSQEIRTSGRASSYNEQFF. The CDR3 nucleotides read TGCGCCAGCAGCCAAGAGATCAGGACTAGCGGGAGGGCCAGCTCCTACAATGAGCAGTTCTTC.